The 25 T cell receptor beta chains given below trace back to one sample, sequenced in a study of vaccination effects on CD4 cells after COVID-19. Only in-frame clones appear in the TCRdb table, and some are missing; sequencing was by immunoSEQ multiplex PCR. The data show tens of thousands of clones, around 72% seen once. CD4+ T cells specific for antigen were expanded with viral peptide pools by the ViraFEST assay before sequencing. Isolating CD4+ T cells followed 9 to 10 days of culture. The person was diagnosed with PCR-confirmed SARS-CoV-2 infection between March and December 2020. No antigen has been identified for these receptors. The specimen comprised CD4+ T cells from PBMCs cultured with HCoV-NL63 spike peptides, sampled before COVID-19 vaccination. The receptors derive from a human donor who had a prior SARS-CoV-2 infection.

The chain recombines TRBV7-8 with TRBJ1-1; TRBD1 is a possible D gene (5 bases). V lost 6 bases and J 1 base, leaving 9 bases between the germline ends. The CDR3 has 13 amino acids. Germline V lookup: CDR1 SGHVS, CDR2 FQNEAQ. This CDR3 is CASSSTENTEAFF. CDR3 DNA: TGTGCCAGCAGTTCGACAGAGAACACTGAAGCTTTCTTT.

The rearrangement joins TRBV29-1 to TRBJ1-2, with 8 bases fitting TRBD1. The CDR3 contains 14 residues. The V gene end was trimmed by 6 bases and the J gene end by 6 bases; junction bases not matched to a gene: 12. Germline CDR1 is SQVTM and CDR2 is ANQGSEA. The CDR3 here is CSVKTPQTGDGYTF. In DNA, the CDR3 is TGCAGCGTAAAGACGCCGCAGACAGGGGATGGCTACACCTTC.

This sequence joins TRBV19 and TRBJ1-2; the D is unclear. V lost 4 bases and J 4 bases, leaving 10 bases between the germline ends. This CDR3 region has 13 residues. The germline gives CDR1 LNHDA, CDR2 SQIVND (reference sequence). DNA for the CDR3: TGTGCCAGTAGTACGGACGGAAGCTATGGCTACACCTTC. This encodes CASSTDGSYGYTF.

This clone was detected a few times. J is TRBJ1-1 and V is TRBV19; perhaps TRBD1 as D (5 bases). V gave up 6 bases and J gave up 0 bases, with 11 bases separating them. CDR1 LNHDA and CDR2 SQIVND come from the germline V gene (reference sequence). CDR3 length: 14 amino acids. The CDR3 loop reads CASRDGHVNTEAFF. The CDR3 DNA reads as TGTGCCAGTAGAGACGGACACGTGAACACTGAAGCTTTCTTT.

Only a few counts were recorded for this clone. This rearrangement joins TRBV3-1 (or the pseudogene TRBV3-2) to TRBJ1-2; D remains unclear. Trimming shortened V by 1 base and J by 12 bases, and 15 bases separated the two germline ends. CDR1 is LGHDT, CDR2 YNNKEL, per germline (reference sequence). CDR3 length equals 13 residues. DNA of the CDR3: TGTGCCAGCAGCCAAGGGGTTGATAAAAGGAACACCTTC. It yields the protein CASSQGVDKRNTF.

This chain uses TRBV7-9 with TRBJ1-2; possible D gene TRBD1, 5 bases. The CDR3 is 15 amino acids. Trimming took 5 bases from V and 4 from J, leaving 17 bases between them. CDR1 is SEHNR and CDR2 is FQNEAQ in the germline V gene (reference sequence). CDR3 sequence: CASSQEGFAGYGYTF. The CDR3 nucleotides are TGTGCCAGCAGCCAGGAGGGGTTTGCGGGCTATGGCTACACCTTC. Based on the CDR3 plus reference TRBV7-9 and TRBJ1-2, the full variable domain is DTGVSQNPRHKITKRGQNVTFRCDPISEHNRLYWYRQTLGQGPEFLTYFQNEAQLEKSRLLSDRFSAERPKGSFSTLEIQRTEQGDSAMYLCASSQEGFAGYGYTFGSGTRLTVV.

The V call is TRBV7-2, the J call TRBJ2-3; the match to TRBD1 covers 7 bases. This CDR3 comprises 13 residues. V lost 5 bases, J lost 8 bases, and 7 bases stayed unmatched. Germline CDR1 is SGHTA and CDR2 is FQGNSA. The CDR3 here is CASSNDRAGTQYF. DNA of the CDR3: TGTGCCAGCAGCAACGACAGGGCTGGTACGCAGTATTTT.

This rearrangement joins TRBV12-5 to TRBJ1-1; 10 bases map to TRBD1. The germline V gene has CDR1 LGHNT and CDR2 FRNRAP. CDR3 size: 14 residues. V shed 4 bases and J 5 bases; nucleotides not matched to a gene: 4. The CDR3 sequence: CASGYADRGTEAFF. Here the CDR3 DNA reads TGTGCTAGTGGTTACGCGGACAGGGGGACTGAAGCTTTCTTT.

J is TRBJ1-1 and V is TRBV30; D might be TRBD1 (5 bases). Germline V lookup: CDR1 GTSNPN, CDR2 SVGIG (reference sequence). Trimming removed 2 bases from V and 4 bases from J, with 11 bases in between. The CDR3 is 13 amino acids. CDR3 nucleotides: TGTGCCTGGAGTTGGGGACGTTTCACTGAAGCTTTCTTT. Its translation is CAWSWGRFTEAFF. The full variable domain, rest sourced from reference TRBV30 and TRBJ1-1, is SQTIHQWPATLVQPVGSPLSLECTVEGTSNPNLYWYRQAAGRGLQLLFYSVGIGQISSEVPQNLSASRPQDRQFILSSKKLLLSDSGFYLCAWSWGRFTEAFFGQGTRLTVV.

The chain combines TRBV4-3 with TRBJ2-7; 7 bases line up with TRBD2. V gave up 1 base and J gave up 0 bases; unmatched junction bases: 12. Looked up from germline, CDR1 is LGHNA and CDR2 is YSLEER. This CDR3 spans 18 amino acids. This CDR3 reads CASSQGWSGGPSSYEQYF. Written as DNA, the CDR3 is TGCGCCAGCAGCCAAGGGTGGTCGGGAGGCCCAAGCTCCTACGAGCAGTACTTC.

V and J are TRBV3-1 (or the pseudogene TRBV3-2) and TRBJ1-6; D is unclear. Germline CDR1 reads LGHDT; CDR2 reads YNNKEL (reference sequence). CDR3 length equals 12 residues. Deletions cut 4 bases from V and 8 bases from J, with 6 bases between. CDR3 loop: CASSLEDSPLHF. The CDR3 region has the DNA TGTGCCAGCAGCCTAGAGGATTCACCCCTCCACTTT.

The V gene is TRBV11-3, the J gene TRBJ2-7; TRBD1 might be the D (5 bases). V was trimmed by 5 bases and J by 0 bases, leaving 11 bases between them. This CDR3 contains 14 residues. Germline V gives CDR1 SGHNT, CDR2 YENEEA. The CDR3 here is CASSRGQSSYEQYF. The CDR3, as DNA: TGTGCCAGCAGCCGAGGACAAAGCTCCTACGAGCAGTACTTC.

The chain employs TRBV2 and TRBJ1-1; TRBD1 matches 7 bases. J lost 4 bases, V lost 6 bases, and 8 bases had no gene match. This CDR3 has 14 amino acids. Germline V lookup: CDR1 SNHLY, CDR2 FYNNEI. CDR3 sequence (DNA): TGTGCCAGCAGGGTAGACAGGGTAGGCACTGAAGCTTTCTTT. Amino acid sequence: CASRVDRVGTEAFF. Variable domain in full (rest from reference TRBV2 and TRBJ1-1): EPEVTQTPSHQVTQMGQEVILRCVPISNHLYFYWYRQILGQKVEFLVSFYNNEISEKSEIFDDQFSVERPDGSNFTLKIRSTKLEDSAMYFCASRVDRVGTEAFFGQGTRLTVV.

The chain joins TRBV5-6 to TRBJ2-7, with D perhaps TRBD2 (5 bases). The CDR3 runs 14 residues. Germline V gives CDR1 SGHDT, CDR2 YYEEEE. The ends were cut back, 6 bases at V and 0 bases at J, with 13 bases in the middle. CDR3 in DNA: TGTGCCAGCACTGCGCAAACTAGCTCCTACGAGCAGTACTTC. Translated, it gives CASTAQTSSYEQYF.

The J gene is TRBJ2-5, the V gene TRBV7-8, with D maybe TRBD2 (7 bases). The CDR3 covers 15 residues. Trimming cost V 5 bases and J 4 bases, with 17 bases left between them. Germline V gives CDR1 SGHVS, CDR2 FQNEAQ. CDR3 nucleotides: TGTGCCAGCAGCACCCGGACTAGAGGGGGAGAGACCCAGTACTTC. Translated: CASSTRTRGGETQYF.

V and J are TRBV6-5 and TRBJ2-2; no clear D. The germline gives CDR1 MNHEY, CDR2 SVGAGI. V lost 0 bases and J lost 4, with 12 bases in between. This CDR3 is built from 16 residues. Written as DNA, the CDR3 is TGTGCCAGCAGTTACTCGATCCCAGCGTTCACCGGGGAGCTGTTTTTT. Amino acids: CASSYSIPAFTGELFF.

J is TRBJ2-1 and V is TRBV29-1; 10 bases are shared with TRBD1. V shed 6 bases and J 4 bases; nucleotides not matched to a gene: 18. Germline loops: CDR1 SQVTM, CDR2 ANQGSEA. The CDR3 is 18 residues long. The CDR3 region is CSVLGQGGVTGGYNEQFF. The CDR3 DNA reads TGCAGCGTCCTCGGACAGGGGGGTGTTACGGGTGGGTACAATGAGCAGTTCTTC.

In nucleotides, the CDR3 is TGTGCCAGCAGAGAGCGGGGGGCCTCCTACGAGCAGTACTTC. Its protein is CASRERGASYEQYF. This rearrangement joins TRBV6-5 to TRBJ2-7; 9 nucleotides line up with TRBD2. V lost 6 bases, J lost 0 bases, and 3 bases stayed unmatched. Germline lookup yields CDR1 MNHEY and CDR2 SVGAGI. The CDR3 loop spans 14 amino acids.

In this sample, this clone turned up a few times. The chain's CDR3 is CASSVAGTTDTQYF. The CDR3 nucleotides read TGTGCCAGCAGCGTAGCGGGGACGACAGATACGCAGTATTTT. The rearrangement uses TRBV9 and TRBJ2-3; D assignment may be TRBD1 or TRBD2 (5 bases each). Germline V gene lookup returns CDR1 SGDLS and CDR2 YYNGEE. Trimming pared 0 bases from V and 3 bases from J, leaving 8 bases between. There are 14 residues in the CDR3.

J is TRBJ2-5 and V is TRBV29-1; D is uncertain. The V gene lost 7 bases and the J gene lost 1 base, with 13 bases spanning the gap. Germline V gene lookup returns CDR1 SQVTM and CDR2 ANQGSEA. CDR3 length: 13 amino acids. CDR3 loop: CSASGEPQETQYF. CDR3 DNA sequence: TGCAGCGCCTCTGGTGAGCCCCAAGAGACCCAGTACTTC. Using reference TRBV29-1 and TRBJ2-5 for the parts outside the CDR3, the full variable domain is SAVISQKPSRDICQRGTSLTIQCQVDSQVTMMFWYRQQPGQSLTLIATANQGSEATYESGFVIDKFPISRPNLTFSTLTVSNMSPEDSSIYLCSASGEPQETQYFGPGTRLLVL.

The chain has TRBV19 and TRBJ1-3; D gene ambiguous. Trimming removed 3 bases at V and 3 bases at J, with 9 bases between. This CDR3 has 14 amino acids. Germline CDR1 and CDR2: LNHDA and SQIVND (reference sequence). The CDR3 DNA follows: TGTGCCAGTAGTATCATGGGGTTTGGAAACACCATATATTTT. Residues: CASSIMGFGNTIYF.

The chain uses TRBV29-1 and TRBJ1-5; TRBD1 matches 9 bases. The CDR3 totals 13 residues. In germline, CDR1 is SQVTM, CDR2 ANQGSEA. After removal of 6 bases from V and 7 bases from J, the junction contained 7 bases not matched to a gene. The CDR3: CSVAQGARQPQHF. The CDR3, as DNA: TGCAGCGTGGCACAGGGGGCGAGACAGCCCCAGCATTTT.

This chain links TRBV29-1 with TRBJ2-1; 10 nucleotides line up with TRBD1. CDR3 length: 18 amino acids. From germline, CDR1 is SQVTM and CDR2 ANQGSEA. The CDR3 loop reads CRPPGQGGLARTYNEQFF. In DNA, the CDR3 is TGCAGACCCCCCGGACAGGGGGGATTAGCGCGCACCTACAATGAGCAGTTCTTC.

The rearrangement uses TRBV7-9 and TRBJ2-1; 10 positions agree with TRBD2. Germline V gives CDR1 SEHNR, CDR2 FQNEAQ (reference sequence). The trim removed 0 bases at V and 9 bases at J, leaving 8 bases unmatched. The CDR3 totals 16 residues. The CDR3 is CASSLALAGEVVEQFF. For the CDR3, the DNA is TGTGCCAGCAGCTTAGCTCTAGCGGGAGAGGTAGTTGAGCAGTTCTTC. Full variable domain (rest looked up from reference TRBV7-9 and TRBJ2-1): DTGVSQNPRHKITKRGQNVTFRCDPISEHNRLYWYRQTLGQGPEFLTYFQNEAQLEKSRLLSDRFSAERPKGSFSTLEIQRTEQGDSAMYLCASSLALAGEVVEQFFGPGTRLTVL.

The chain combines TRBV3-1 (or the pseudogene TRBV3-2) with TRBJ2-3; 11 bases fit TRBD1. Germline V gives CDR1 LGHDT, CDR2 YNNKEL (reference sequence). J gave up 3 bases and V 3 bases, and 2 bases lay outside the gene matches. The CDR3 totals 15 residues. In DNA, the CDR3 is TGTGCCAGCAGCCATTGGGACAGGGGGACAGATACGCAGTATTTT. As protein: CASSHWDRGTDTQYF.